This TCR beta chain was observed in a study of shared clonotypes between healthy human individuals. The CDR3 length is 13 residues. The germline CDR1 and CDR2 sequences are GTSNPN and SVGIG (reference sequence). Trimming cost V 1 base and J 7 bases, with 13 bases left between them. TCRdb's copy holds only in-frame clones and misses some; the assay was immunoSEQ multiplex PCR. The sample lists about 680,000 clones; about 92% were seen once. Naive CD8 populations comprised CD45RO-negative cells positively selected for CCR7, excluding terminally differentiated effector memory CD45RA+ cells. The specimen was naive CD8+ T cells sorted from blood. The receptor's source is a man between 25 and 39 years old in good health. The rearrangement joins TRBV30 to TRBJ1-1; D gene ambiguous. In DNA form, the CDR3 reads TGTGCCTGGAGTGATCGGTCTGGCGTTGAAGCTTTCTTT. Protein sequence: CAWSDRSGVEAFF.